A single sample is the source of the 9 T cell receptor beta chains below, sequenced in a study of tumor-infiltrating lymphocytes in primary liver carcinoma. Reverse transcription of roughly 480 ng total RNA with a constant-region primer produced TCR beta cDNA. Libraries of TCR beta came from three nested multiplex PCR rounds with slightly modified ARM-PCR. PCR rounds one and two used TRBV1-TRBV30 forward primers with a C-beta reverse primer for about 11 cycles each. TCRdb re-analysed the multiplex PCR reads in MiXCR, keeping a single row per CDR3 protein. The data contain roughly 330,000 distinct CDR3 sequences, around 60% of them singletons. Germline DNA was also extracted, while the blood RNA originated from unsorted whole blood. The sequencing sample was made of peripheral blood. The receptor source for this set is a middle-aged man with primary liver carcinoma and hepatitis B virus infection.

The chain links TRBV4-1 to TRBJ2-1; 9 bases align to TRBD2. Germline V gives CDR1 MGHRA, CDR2 YSYEKL. The trim removed 4 bases at V and 4 bases at J, leaving 11 bases unmatched. The CDR3 runs to 17 residues. As DNA, the CDR3 is TGCGCCAGCAGCCCCGTCGGGTTAGCGGGAGTATACAATGAGCAGTTCTTC. Protein product: CASSPVGLAGVYNEQFF.

Of note for this clonotype: A read error may explain this, as a much larger clone is one base away. The chain combines TRBV6-5 with TRBJ2-1; no clear D gene. The CDR3 contains 12 residues. Germline lookup yields CDR1 MNHEY and CDR2 SVGAGI. V lost 6 bases and J lost 9, with 12 bases in between. The CDR3 sequence: CASRVGSCEQFF. CDR3 sequence (DNA): TGTGCCAGCAGAGTAGGGTCGTGTGAGCAGTTCTTC.

The table lists this clonotype with a count of one. This may stem from a read error, because a much larger clone lies one nucleotide away. The V and J genes are TRBV4-1 and TRBJ1-1; tentative D call: TRBD1 (5 bases). From germline, CDR1 is MGHRA and CDR2 YSYEKL. The CDR3 runs 16 residues. CDR3 sequence: CASSKDGTVWYAEAFF. CDR3 bases: TGCGCCAGCAGCAAAGATGGGACGGTGTGGTACGCTGAAGCTTTCTTT.

For this clonotype: A much larger clonotype is one base distant, so this may be a read error. The chain uses TRBV6-5 and TRBJ2-7; D ambiguous. Looked up from germline, CDR1 is MNHEY and CDR2 is SVGAGI. The CDR3 extends over 14 amino acids. The CDR3 is CASAIGPRSYEQHF. CDR3 DNA sequence: TGTGCCAGCGCCATTGGGCCGAGGTCCTACGAGCAGCACTTC.

Comment on this clonotype: With a much larger clone just one base away, this may be a read error. This chain links TRBV6-2 or TRBV6-3 with TRBJ2-1, with 9 bases matching TRBD1. Germline lookup yields CDR1 MNHEY and CDR2 SVGEGT. This CDR3 spans 16 amino acids. CDR3 in DNA: TGTGGCAGCAGCAACGACCGGGACAGGGTTTCTCAAGAGCAGTTCTTC. Translation gives CGSSNDRDRVSQEQFF.

On this clonotype: Mismatch with germline at one junction end may stem from a read error. The chain uses TRBV11-2 and TRBJ2-5; TRBD2 matches at 8 bases. Germline V gene data show CDR1 as SGHAT and CDR2 as FQNNGV. The length of the CDR3 is 14 residues. CDR3 DNA: TGTGCCAACAGCTCGGCGGGAGGTCAAGAGACCCAGTACTTC. Its protein product is CANSSAGGQETQYF.

The V gene is TRBV30, the J gene TRBJ1-2, with TRBD1 matching over 8 bases. The CDR3 has 14 amino acids. After removal of 1 base from V and 2 bases from J, the junction contained 3 bases not matched to a gene. The V gene's germline CDR1 is GTSNPN and CDR2 SVGIG (reference sequence). This CDR3 is CAWSGDRRNYGYTF. The CDR3 nucleotides read TGTGCCTGGAGTGGGGACAGGAGGAACTATGGCTACACCTTC.

As for this clonotype: As the CDR3 is not closed by the conserved phenylalanine or tryptophan, this likely results from a read error. The chain recombines TRBV11-2 with TRBJ2-3; the D gene could be TRBD1 or TRBD2 (5 bases each). This CDR3 has 16 residues. Germline CDR1 reads SGHAT; CDR2 reads FQNNGV. V was trimmed by 6 bases and J by 2 bases, leaving 18 bases between them. For the CDR3, the DNA is TGTGCCAGCAGTGTACCCCGGGACGGATACACAGATACGCAGTATCTT. It is translated as CASSVPRDGYTDTQYL.

V is TRBV5-1 and J is TRBJ2-1; D is perhaps TRBD1 (6 bases). Germline values: CDR1 SGHRS, CDR2 YFSETQ. V lost 7 bases and J 4 bases, leaving 15 bases between the germline ends. This CDR3 comprises 14 residues. The DNA of the CDR3 is TGCGCCAGCCGACCGGGACAACAATACAATGAGCAGTTCTTC. As protein: CASRPGQQYNEQFF.